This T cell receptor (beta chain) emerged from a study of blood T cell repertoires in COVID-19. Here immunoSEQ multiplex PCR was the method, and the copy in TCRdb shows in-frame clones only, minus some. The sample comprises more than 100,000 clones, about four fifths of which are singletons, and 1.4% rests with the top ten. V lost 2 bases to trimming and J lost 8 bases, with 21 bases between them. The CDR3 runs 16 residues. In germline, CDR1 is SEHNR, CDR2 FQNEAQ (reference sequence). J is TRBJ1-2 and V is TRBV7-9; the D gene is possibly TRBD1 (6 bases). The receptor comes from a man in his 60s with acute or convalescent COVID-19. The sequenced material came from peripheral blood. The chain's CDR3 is CASSLQGQRILSGYTF. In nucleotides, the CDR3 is TGTGCCAGCAGCTTACAAGGACAGAGGATTTTAAGCGGCTACACCTTC. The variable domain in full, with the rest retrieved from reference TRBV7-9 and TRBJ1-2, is DTGVSQNPRHKITKRGQNVTFRCDPISEHNRLYWYRQTLGQGPEFLTYFQNEAQLEKSRLLSDRFSAERPKGSFSTLEIQRTEQGDSAMYLCASSLQGQRILSGYTFGSGTRLTVV.